These 2 T cell receptor beta chains share one sample of origin, sequenced in a study of tumor-infiltrating lymphocytes in primary liver carcinoma. Extraction of RNA together with DNA used about 17-34 mg of unsorted bulk tissue. Reverse transcription of roughly 0.5 ug total RNA with a constant-region primer produced TCR beta cDNA. Sequencing libraries for TCR beta derived from three nested multiplex PCR rounds that used slightly modified ARM-PCR. Each of the first two PCR rounds ran approximately 9 cycles with TRBV1-TRBV30 forward and C-beta reverse primers. In TCRdb, the multiplex PCR reads were re-called with MiXCR into one record per CDR3 protein. The sample includes tens of thousands of distinct CDR3 sequences, roughly 72% of them seen just once. The sequencing input was liver tumor tissue from sampling region 1. Subset denoted: tumor region T1, superior pole. These receptors were collected from a man in his forties with primary liver carcinoma and hepatitis B virus infection.

On this clonotype itself: This may be a read error: a much more frequent sequence differs by one nucleotide. This chain uses TRBV28 with TRBJ1-2; D unresolved. The CDR3 consists of 9 residues. V was shortened by 9 bases and J by 4 bases, with 3 bases between the two germline ends. Germline V CDR1 and CDR2: MDHEN, SYDVKM. CDR3: CARGYGYTF. The CDR3 coding sequence is TGTGCCAGAGGCTATGGCTACACCTTC.

On this clonotype: It may be a read error: a sequence one base away is much more abundant. The chain uses TRBV28 and TRBJ1-1; a possible D gene is TRBD1 (5 bases). The germline V gene encodes CDR1 MDHEN and CDR2 SYDVKM. The CDR3 is 15 amino acids. The CDR3 spells CARSSQGHLNTEAFF. Written as DNA, the CDR3 is TGTGCCAGGAGTTCGCAAGGACATTTGAACACTGAAGCTTTCTTT.